What follows describes a single T cell receptor (beta chain). Its binding antigen is unknown. Base qualities are not provided; no much larger clone lies one nucleotide away. The sample belongs to a study of B cell selection in AIRE deficiency (dated by TCRdb to 2018 to 2020). Background on the whole study: Researchers compared TCRbeta repertoires of sorted blood CD4+ conventional T cells and regulatory T cells in AIRE-deficient patients with those in healthy controls. The TCR-sequenced cohort comprised roughly five AIRE-deficient APECED patients and roughly five healthy control donors. Broader findings and caveats from the paper: Around 30% of Treg TCRbeta sequences shared among healthy donors appeared in patient Tconv cells, suggesting diversion of Treg-biased clones into the Tconv compartment. Tconv and Treg cells from AIRE-deficient patients showed TCRBV gene usage, CDR3 length and TCR diversity similar to those of healthy donors. Shared Treg sequences had shorter CDR3s, reflecting a bias toward rearrangements with few non-templated nucleotide insertions. Of fewer than 4,000 shared Treg TCRbeta sequences, 30% to 35% were shared only among healthy donors and around 9% only among patients, suggesting less efficient Treg selection without AIRE. Only TCRbeta chains were sequenced, and approximately 34% of the Treg sequences shared among healthy donors were also detected in healthy Tconv cells, possibly owing to differing TCRalpha chains.

TCRbeta chain sequencing was performed with the immunoSEQ platform. As for how the authors treated the data: Pooled Treg repertoires yielded about 5.65x10^4 distinct TCRbeta sequences from patients and just over 95,000 from healthy donors. Public Treg TCRbeta sequences were defined as those shared by two or more individuals and were then searched for in Tconv repertoires. Differences between groups were assessed using Mann-Whitney U tests with Bonferroni-Dunn correction in GraphPad Prism 7.03. TCRdb took this table from immuneACCESS and kept in-frame rearrangements with V and J called. Such tables lack part of the clones; where checked against another copy, unresolved V genes explain under half of the gap, and the rest is unexplained. The DNA gave D and trimming, while V, J and clone size come from that table. The sample table holds about 18,000 clones, of which about 92% were seen once. 0.89% of the sample comes from the top ten.

For sorting, regulatory T cells were defined as CD4+CD25hiCD127low/negative cells. The control samples were obtained from healthy donors who were not related to the patients. Tconv and Treg cells for TCRbeta sequencing were sorted on a FACSAria flow cytometer. Sorted cells were collected into 5-ml round-bottom polystyrene tubes, and dry cell pellets were frozen at -80°C before sequencing. The CDR3 starts with the cysteine, ends with the phenylalanine, and has 16 residues. Of all the DNA, just the CDR3 is kept, 48 bases in frame from base 1. The germline V gene gives CDR1 as SGHTA and CDR2 as FQGNSA. The junction shows trimming of 6 bases on V and 0 bases on J, and the gene matches do not reach 11 bases of it.

The source of this sequence is a human donor in good health. This sequence uses TRBV7-2 and TRBJ2-7, with TRBD2 matching 7 junction bases. Sequenced: CD4+CD25+ Tregs sorted from PBMCs. The CDR3 reads CASSPGRDYFSYEQYF. In nucleotides, the sequence is TGTGCCAGCAGTCCTGGCCGGGACTACTTCTCCTACGAGCAGTACTTC.